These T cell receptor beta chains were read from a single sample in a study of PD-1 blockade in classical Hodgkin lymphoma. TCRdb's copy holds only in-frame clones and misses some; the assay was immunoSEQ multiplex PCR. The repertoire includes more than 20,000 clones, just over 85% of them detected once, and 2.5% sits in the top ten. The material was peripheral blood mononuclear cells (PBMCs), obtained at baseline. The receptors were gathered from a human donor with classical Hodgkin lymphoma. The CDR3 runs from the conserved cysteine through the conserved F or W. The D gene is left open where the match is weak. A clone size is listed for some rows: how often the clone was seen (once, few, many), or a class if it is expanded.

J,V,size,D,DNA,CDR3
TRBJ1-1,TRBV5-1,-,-,TGCGCCAGCAGCTTGGTAAATAAACCGAACACTGAAGCTTTCTTT,CASSLVNKPNTEAFF
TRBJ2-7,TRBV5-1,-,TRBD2,TGCGCCAGCAGCGCAATGACTAGCGGGGGCGAGCAGTACTTC,CASSAMTSGGEQYF
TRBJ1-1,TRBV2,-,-,TGTGCCGTCACAAGGGAGGACACTGAAGCTTTCTTT,CAVTREDTEAFF
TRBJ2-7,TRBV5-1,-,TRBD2,TGCGCCAGCAGCTTTAGCGGGGGGGCCTCCGAGCAGTACTTC,CASSFSGGASEQYF
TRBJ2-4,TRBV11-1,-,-,TGTGCCAGCAGCTTAGGGGTGGGAGCCAAAAACATTCAGTACTTC,CASSLGVGAKNIQYF
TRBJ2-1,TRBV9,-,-,TGTGCCAGCAGCGTGGACACTCTCCTCTCCTACAATGAGCAGTTCTTC,CASSVDTLLSYNEQFF
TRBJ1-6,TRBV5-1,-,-,TGCGCCAGCTCAACGAGCTCCTATAATTCACCCCTCCACTTT,CASSTSSYNSPLHF
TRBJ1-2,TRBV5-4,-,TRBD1,TGTGCCAGCAGCTTAGAGGACAGGGGGTATGGCTACACCTTC,CASSLEDRGYGYTF
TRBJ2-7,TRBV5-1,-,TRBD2,TGCGCCAGCAGCTTTGAGGAGCGGGGGACCTACGAGCAGTACTTC,CASSFEERGTYEQYF
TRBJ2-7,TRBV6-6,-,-,TGTGCCAGCAGCGAAGGAACGCACAGGCTCTACGAGCAGTACTTC,CASSEGTHRLYEQYF
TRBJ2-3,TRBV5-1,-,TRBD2,TGCGCCAGCAGCCTTGCGGGGGGGAGCACAGATACGCAGTATTTT,CASSLAGGSTDTQYF
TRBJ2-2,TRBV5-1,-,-,TGCGCCAGCAGCTTGGGAGGGCCCGGGGAGCTGTTTTTT,CASSLGGPGELFF
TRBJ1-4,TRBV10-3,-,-,TGTGCCATCAGTGACGCGGGCCTTAATGAAAAACTGTTTTTT,CAISDAGLNEKLFF
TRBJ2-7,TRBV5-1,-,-,TGCGCCAGCAGCTTGGACGGCCACTCCTACGAGCAGTACTTC,CASSLDGHSYEQYF
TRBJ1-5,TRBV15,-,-,TGTGCCACCAGCAAAAAAGGACGGGGGGATAATCAGCCCCAGCATTTT,CATSKKGRGDNQPQHF
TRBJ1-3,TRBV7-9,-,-,TGTGCCAGCGGCCCGAACTCTGGAAACACCATATATTTT,CASGPNSGNTIYF
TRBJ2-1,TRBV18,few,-,TGTGCCAGCTCACCAGCAAACAATGAGCAGTTCTTC,CASSPANNEQFF
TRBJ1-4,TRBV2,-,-,TGTGCCAGCGGGGTCGGGGGGGTTACTAATGAAAAACTGTTTTTT,CASGVGGVTNEKLFF
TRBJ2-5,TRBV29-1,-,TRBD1,TGCAGCGTTAACAGGGGAGAGACCCAGTACTTC,CSVNRGETQYF
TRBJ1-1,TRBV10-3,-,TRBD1,TGTGCCATCAGTGACGAGACAGGGGGCGCTTTCTTT,CAISDETGGAFF
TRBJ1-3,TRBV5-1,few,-,TGCGCCAGCAGCCTATCGGGGGTTCGGGGAGGCACCATATATTTT,CASSLSGVRGGTIYF
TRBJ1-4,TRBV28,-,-,TGTGCCAGCAGGAACGCGGGGGTCAATGAAAAACTGTTTTTT,CASRNAGVNEKLFF
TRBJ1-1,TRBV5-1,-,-,TGCGCCAGCAGCTTTGGATCGAACACTGAAGCTTTCTTT,CASSFGSNTEAFF
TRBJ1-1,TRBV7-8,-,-,TGTGCCACAGTTCCACGTGGAGGGAACACTGAAGCTTTCTTT,CATVPRGGNTEAFF